This TCR beta chain emerged from a study of T-cell reconstitution after alpha-beta-depleted transplantation in children. This clonotype was found many times. Preparation of the TCRbeta library involved a method that used unique molecular identifiers. MiXCR, applied by TCRdb to the PCR reads, yields one record per CDR3 protein. This sample has hundreds of thousands of distinct CDR3 sequences; over 15% occur once, and the top ten carry 1.1%. The CDR3 consists of 14 residues. V lost 4 bases to trimming and J lost 0 bases, with 10 bases between them. Germline V gives CDR1 SGHRS, CDR2 YFSETQ. The chain is built from TRBV5-1 and TRBJ1-2; D unclear. The source was PBMCs from the stem cell graft donor, collected from the stem cell graft. The clonotype comes from a human donor who donated a stem cell graft to a child with acute myeloid leukemia. The CDR3 spells CASSPRGTNYGYTF. The CDR3 bases are TGCGCCAGCAGCCCCAGAGGGACTAACTATGGCTACACCTTC.